The 27 T cell receptor beta chains below all came from one sample that was sequenced in a study of CD8 T cells in Susac syndrome. Random hexamers primed reverse transcription of roughly 0.45 to 1 ug RNA. TCRdb redid the calling of the immunoSEQ multiplex PCR reads with MiXCR, one entry per CDR3 protein. The table lists about 300,000 distinct CDR3 sequences, roughly nine tenths of them singletons. Material for sequencing was CD4+ T cells from PBMCs. The receptors shown here come from a human donor with multiple sclerosis.

The rearrangement joins TRBV7-3 to TRBJ2-7, with 8 bases identical to TRBD2. Germline V gene lookup returns CDR1 SGHTA and CDR2 FQGTGA. This CDR3 region has 14 residues. V shed 5 bases and J 4 bases; nucleotides not matched to a gene: 7. This CDR3 is CASSPGGASYEQYF. DNA of the CDR3: TGTGCCAGCAGCCCCGGGGGGGCCTCTTACGAGCAGTACTTC.

The CDR3 region is CASSIGGRRGNNEQFF. In nucleotides, the CDR3 is TGTGCCAGTAGTATAGGCGGGCGGCGTGGGAACAATGAGCAGTTCTTC. V gene TRBV19 combines with J gene TRBJ2-1; D is perhaps TRBD2 (5 bases). Germline values: CDR1 LNHDA, CDR2 SQIVND (reference sequence). V lost 1 base to trimming and J lost 5 bases, with 15 bases between them. The CDR3 spans 16 residues.

This chain links TRBV29-1 with TRBJ2-1, with TRBD2 matching 10 bases. This CDR3 region has 23 residues. Germline V gives CDR1 SQVTM, CDR2 ANQGSEA. The ends lost 0 bases at V and 3 bases at J; junction bases unmatched: 26. As DNA, the CDR3 is TGCAGCGTTGAAGATCTTAGGGGGGGCCTAGCGGGAGCGGGGGGAAGGGTCTACAATGAGCAGTTCTTC. It translates to CSVEDLRGGLAGAGGRVYNEQFF.

The chain has TRBV5-1 and TRBJ2-2; weak D call: TRBD2 (5 bases). This CDR3 spans 15 amino acids. Deletions cut 2 bases from V and 1 base from J, with 9 bases between. CDR1 SGHRS and CDR2 YFSETQ come from the germline V gene. The CDR3 spells CASSFIALNTGELFF. CDR3 nucleotides: TGCGCCAGCAGCTTTATAGCGTTGAACACCGGGGAGCTGTTTTTT.

The chain links TRBV12-3 or TRBV12-4 to TRBJ1-1; tentative D call: TRBD1 (6 bases). CDR3 length: 13 residues. V was cut by 1 base and J by 6 bases, with 9 bases left in between. The CDR3 region is CASSLGTASEAFF. CDR3 DNA: TGTGCCAGCAGTTTAGGGACAGCATCTGAAGCTTTCTTT.

The chain recombines TRBV3-1 with TRBJ2-3; 10 bases are shared with TRBD1. The germline gives CDR1 LGHDT, CDR2 YNNKEL (reference sequence). The CDR3 has 15 amino acids. Trimming cost V 1 base and J 5 bases; bases outside gene matches: 3. CDR3 bases: TGTGCCAGCAGCCAAGGACAGGGGGCGATAGATACGCAGTATTTT. Its protein is CASSQGQGAIDTQYF.

This chain links TRBV19 with TRBJ2-2, with a possible D match to TRBD1 (5 bases). The germline gives CDR1 LNHDA, CDR2 SQIVND (reference sequence). There are 12 residues in the CDR3. Trimming took off 4 bases at V and 6 bases at J, with 6 bases between the two ends. The CDR3 DNA is TGTGCCAGTAGTAAAGGGGCCGGGGAGCTGTTTTTT. Protein: CASSKGAGELFF. Together with reference TRBV19 and TRBJ2-2, the CDR3 gives the full variable domain: DGGITQSPKYLFRKEGQNVTLSCEQNLNHDAMYWYRQDPGQGLRLIYYSQIVNDFQKGDIAEGYSVSREKKESFPLTVTSAQKNPTAFYLCASSKGAGELFFGEGSRLTVL.

In nucleotides, the CDR3 is TGCGCCAGCAGCCATGGTCTCGCCGGGAGTGCAGATACGCAGTATTTT. It translates to CASSHGLAGSADTQYF. The rearrangement uses TRBV4-1 and TRBJ2-3; perhaps TRBD2 as D (6 bases). The CDR3 spans 16 residues. CDR1 and CDR2 from the germline V gene are MGHRA and YSYEKL. The germline V and J ends were trimmed by 3 bases and 4 bases, with 17 bases remaining between them.

The J gene is TRBJ1-1, the V gene TRBV5-1, with D possibly being TRBD1 (6 bases). The V end lost 0 bases, the J end lost 6 bases, and 12 bases lay between the germline ends. The CDR3 sequence is 14 residues long. The germline CDR1 and CDR2 sequences are SGHRS and YFSETQ. The CDR3 DNA reads TGCGCCAGCAGCTTGGGTGCGGGGGCCGCTGAAGCTTTCTTT. It encodes CASSLGAGAAEAFF.

The J gene is TRBJ2-4, the V gene TRBV30; D possibly corresponds to TRBD2 (5 bases). CDR1 is GTSNPN, CDR2 SVGIG, per germline (reference sequence). This CDR3 contains 16 residues. Trimming took 0 bases from V and 0 from J, leaving 12 bases between them. In DNA form, the CDR3 reads TGTGCCTGGAGTGTGGGTGGCGGACTAGCCAAAAACATTCAGTACTTC. This encodes CAWSVGGGLAKNIQYF.

The sample holds a few counts of this clonotype. The rearrangement links TRBV7-2 to TRBJ2-1; 10 bases map to TRBD2. Trimming cost V 4 bases and J 8 bases; bases outside gene matches: 5. CDR1 and CDR2 (germline): SGHTA, FQGNSA. CDR3 length: 14 amino acids. The CDR3 sequence: CASSSSGRWDEQFF. In nucleotides, the CDR3 is TGTGCCAGCAGCTCTAGCGGGAGATGGGATGAGCAGTTCTTC.

The chain employs TRBV20-1 and TRBJ2-7; D possibly corresponds to TRBD2 (5 bases). Trimming took off 3 bases at V and 2 bases at J, with 11 bases between the two ends. CDR3 length equals 13 residues. Germline CDR1 and CDR2: DFQATT and SNEGSKA (reference sequence). The CDR3 nucleotides read TGCAGTGCTAGCCCTAGCCCGACCTACGAGCAGTACTTC. Its protein is CSASPSPTYEQYF.

The J gene is TRBJ2-7, the V gene TRBV29-1; D gene unclear. The length of the CDR3 is 11 residues. V was shortened by 4 bases and J by 1 base, with 5 bases between the two germline ends. Germline lookup yields CDR1 SQVTM and CDR2 ANQGSEA. CDR3 protein: CSVAGSYEQYF. In DNA, the CDR3 is TGCAGCGTTGCCGGATCCTACGAGCAGTACTTC.

This rearrangement joins TRBV29-1 to TRBJ2-3, with TRBD1 matching 8 bases. The CDR3 length is 16 residues. J lost 1 base, V lost 6 bases, and 12 bases had no gene match. The germline CDR1 and CDR2 sequences are SQVTM and ANQGSEA. The CDR3 nucleotides read TGCAGCGTCGCCGGGACAGGCCTTGGGCGCACAGATACGCAGTATTTT. Its protein product is CSVAGTGLGRTDTQYF.

This chain connects TRBV20-1 to TRBJ1-1; possibly TRBD1 for D (6 bases). The V end lost 3 bases, the J end lost 0 bases, and 11 bases lay between the germline ends. Germline V gene lookup returns CDR1 DFQATT and CDR2 SNEGSKA (reference sequence). The CDR3 length is 14 residues. For the CDR3, the DNA is TGCAGTGCTAGCGTAACAGGGTTGAACACTGAAGCTTTCTTT. Its translation is CSASVTGLNTEAFF.

This clonotype was detected a few times. The chain is built from TRBV5-1 and TRBJ2-7, with D unclear. This CDR3 has 14 residues. Deletions cut 5 bases from V and 6 bases from J, with 18 bases between. CDR1 SGHRS and CDR2 YFSETQ come from the germline V gene. This chain's CDR3 is CASSPGLDVGEQYF. The CDR3 DNA reads as TGCGCCAGCAGTCCGGGCCTCGACGTCGGCGAGCAGTACTTC.

The chain links TRBV5-1 to TRBJ2-1, with TRBD2 identical over 8 bases. V was clipped by 6 bases and J by 3 bases; unmatched bases: 11. Germline CDR1 is SGHRS and CDR2 is YFSETQ. The CDR3 runs to 16 residues. The CDR3 reads CASTIQAGVGYNEQFF. The CDR3 DNA is TGCGCCAGCACGATCCAAGCGGGAGTAGGCTACAATGAGCAGTTCTTC. Complete variable domain (other parts from reference TRBV5-1 and TRBJ2-1): KAGVTQTPRYLIKTRGQQVTLSCSPISGHRSVSWYQQTPGQGLQFLFEYFSETQRNKGNFPGRFSGRQFSNSRSEMNVSTLELGDSALYLCASTIQAGVGYNEQFFGPGTRLTVL.

The CDR3 bases are TGTGCCAGCACCCTGGGGGGACAGGCCTACAATGAGCAGTTCTTC. Encoded protein: CASTLGGQAYNEQFF. The chain has TRBV12-3 or TRBV12-4 and TRBJ2-1; 8 bases agree with TRBD1. CDR3 length: 15 residues. The ends lost 7 bases at V and 2 bases at J; junction bases unmatched: 7.

The V gene is TRBV18, the J gene TRBJ1-1; TRBD1 agrees at 11 bases. Germline V gives CDR1 KGHSH, CDR2 LQKENI. The trim removed 6 bases at V and 2 bases at J, leaving 5 bases unmatched. The CDR3 runs to 15 residues. The CDR3 region has the DNA TGTGCCAGCTCCCCCGGACAGGGGGCTAACACTGAAGCTTTCTTT. Translated: CASSPGQGANTEAFF.

The genes are TRBV7-9 and TRBJ1-1, with D possibly TRBD1 on 6 matching bases. V was shortened by 2 bases and J by 0 bases, with 13 bases between the two germline ends. CDR3 length: 16 residues. The germline V gene encodes CDR1 SEHNR and CDR2 FQNEAQ (reference sequence). Here the CDR3 DNA reads TGTGCCAGCAGCTTACCAGAGACAGGCCTGAACACTGAAGCTTTCTTT. This codes for CASSLPETGLNTEAFF.

This chain links TRBV2 with TRBJ2-1, with TRBD2 as a possible D gene (7 bases). The V gene's germline CDR1 is SNHLY and CDR2 FYNNEI. Trimming removed 8 bases at V and 6 bases at J, with 17 bases between. CDR3 length equals 14 residues. The CDR3 DNA is TGTGCCAGCCGGACTAGGGGGATGTTCAATGAGCAGTTCTTC. Protein: CASRTRGMFNEQFF.

The chain is built from TRBV2 and TRBJ1-5; weak D call: TRBD1 (6 bases). V lost 6 bases to trimming and J lost 7 bases, with 13 bases between them. Germline CDR1 and CDR2: SNHLY and FYNNEI. The CDR3 is 13 amino acids. For the CDR3, the DNA is TGTGCCAGCAGGGTCACAGGGAACCAGCCCCAGCATTTT. Translated: CASRVTGNQPQHF.

This clonotype was seen a single time. In nucleotides, the CDR3 is TGTGCCAGCAGGGCAAAACCAACCGGGCTCGGAGGGACCCAGTACTTC. This sequence encodes CASRAKPTGLGGTQYF. The chain has TRBV6-6 and TRBJ2-5, with a tentative D call TRBD2 (5 bases). This CDR3 comprises 16 residues. Trimming left V 6 bases short and J 7 bases short, with 24 bases between. CDR1 is MNHNY, CDR2 SVGAGI, per germline (reference sequence).

V is TRBV29-1 and J is TRBJ2-3; the match to TRBD1 covers 7 bases. From germline, CDR1 is SQVTM and CDR2 ANQGSEA. The CDR3 runs 15 residues. Trimming took 6 bases from V and 4 from J; bases not matched to a gene: 13. This chain's CDR3 is CSVDFLGQVSDTQYF. The CDR3 DNA is TGCAGCGTCGATTTCCTTGGACAGGTTTCAGATACGCAGTATTTT.

The chain joins TRBV24-1 to TRBJ1-6; D not certain. The length of the CDR3 is 13 residues. The germline gives CDR1 KGHDR, CDR2 SFDVKD. Trimming cost V 9 bases and J 11 bases, with 16 bases left between them. The CDR3: CATQAHSRPPLHF. CDR3 sequence (DNA): TGTGCCACCCAGGCCCATTCTAGGCCACCCCTCCACTTT.

This CDR3 is CAWSSGQELYEQYF. In DNA form, the CDR3 reads TGTGCCTGGAGTTCCGGGCAGGAACTTTACGAGCAGTACTTC. J is TRBJ2-7 and V is TRBV30; D is unclear. CDR1 is GTSNPN and CDR2 is SVGIG in the germline V gene (reference sequence). V was pared by 2 bases and J by 4 bases, with 15 bases between. The CDR3 sequence is 14 residues long.

This chain joins TRBV20-1 and TRBJ1-2; 9 bases match TRBD1. Germline V gene lookup returns CDR1 DFQATT and CDR2 SNEGSKA (reference sequence). The CDR3 sequence is 15 residues long. The V and J ends lost 3 bases and 6 bases, in that order; junction bases with no gene match: 11. The CDR3 DNA reads TGCAGTGCTAGTATTGCAGGGACAGGGAAAAATGGCTACACCTTC. Protein: CSASIAGTGKNGYTF.